These 21 T cell receptor beta chains share one sample of origin, sequenced in a study of identical twins. Each CDR3 protein gets one entry after TCRdb re-called the 5' RACE reads with MiXCR. The sample holds hundreds of thousands of distinct CDR3 sequences, 10% to 15% seen once. Separately, the same data were catalogued under a study of yellow fever vaccine responses in identical twins.

Sequencing used CD8+ T cells sorted from blood. Receptor source: a woman between 18 and 30 years old in good health.

This clonotype was counted ten times or more. The rearrangement joins TRBV5-6 to TRBJ2-5; D unclear. The V gene lost 2 bases and the J gene lost 5 bases, with 4 bases spanning the gap. CDR3 size: 11 residues. Germline assignment: CDR1 SGHDT and CDR2 YYEEEE. CDR3 nucleotides: TGTGCCAGCAGCTTAGCGGAGACCCAGTACTTC. This encodes CASSLAETQYF.

The V gene is TRBV6-1, the J gene TRBJ2-3, with 10 bases matching TRBD2. V dropped 6 bases and J dropped 9; count of bases not matched to a gene: 21. There are 18 residues in the CDR3. Per the germline V gene, CDR1 is MNHNS and CDR2 is SASEGT. CDR3 region: CASRTDGLADTIQGTQYF. CDR3 coding DNA: TGTGCCAGCAGGACGGACGGACTAGCGGACACTATCCAAGGGACGCAGTATTTT.

This clonotype was seen repeatedly, ten times or more. CDR3 DNA sequence: TGCGCCAGCAGCTTGAGAGTAGGGCCCCTACTCTCCCCCAATGAGCAGTTCTTC. This encodes CASSLRVGPLLSPNEQFF. This sequence joins TRBV5-1 and TRBJ2-1; D is undetermined. The V end was cut by 1 base, the J end by 6 bases, with 23 bases between. In germline, CDR1 is SGHRS, CDR2 YFSETQ. The CDR3 length is 18 residues.

This clonotype has just a few counts. The CDR3: CAISDRDPSGEQYV. CDR3 in DNA: TGTGCCATCAGTGACAGAGACCCCTCGGGTGAGCAGTACGTC. The chain employs TRBV10-3 and TRBJ2-7; D unclear. The CDR3 extends over 14 amino acids. Germline CDR1 is ENHRY and CDR2 is SYGVKD. With 3 bases removed from V and 7 bases from J, the gap between germline ends came to 16 bases.

This clonotype was seen only a few times. The chain employs TRBV12-3 or TRBV12-4 and TRBJ1-1, with 8 bases that match TRBD1. Trimming took 7 bases from V and 4 from J; bases not matched to a gene: 11. The CDR3 sequence is 15 residues long. The CDR3 DNA reads TGTGCCAGCAATTTCCAAACAGGGGGTGGCACTGAAGCTTTCTTT. It yields the protein CASNFQTGGGTEAFF.

Ten or more counts support this clonotype. The V call is TRBV2, the J call TRBJ1-1; D not certain. This CDR3 spans 13 amino acids. Trimming shortened V by 8 bases and J by 5 bases, and 15 bases separated the two germline ends. Looked up from germline, CDR1 is SNHLY and CDR2 is FYNNEI. CDR3 protein: CASLPGRVTEAFF. The CDR3 nucleotides read TGTGCCAGCCTGCCTGGCCGGGTTACTGAAGCTTTCTTT. Full variable domain (rest looked up from reference TRBV2 and TRBJ1-1): EPEVTQTPSHQVTQMGQEVILRCVPISNHLYFYWYRQILGQKVEFLVSFYNNEISEKSEIFDDQFSVERPDGSNFTLKIRSTKLEDSAMYFCASLPGRVTEAFFGQGTRLTVV.

V gene TRBV6-2 or TRBV6-3 combines with J gene TRBJ1-6, with D uncertain. CDR1 and CDR2 from the germline V gene are MNHEY and SVGEGT. The CDR3 covers 15 residues. With 0 bases removed from V and 3 bases from J, the gap between germline ends came to 6 bases. The CDR3 bases are TGTGCCAGCAGTTACTCTGGAAGCTATAATTCACCCCTCCACTTT. Translation: CASSYSGSYNSPLHF.

This sequence joins TRBV20-1 and TRBJ2-1; D is unclear. V lost 3 bases, J lost 0 bases, and 9 bases lay in between. The CDR3 length is 14 residues. Germline V gives CDR1 DFQATT, CDR2 SNEGSKA (reference sequence). The CDR3 nucleotides are TGCAGTGCTAGCTCGTCTAGCTCCTACAATGAGCAGTTCTTC. The encoded protein is CSASSSSSYNEQFF.

This clonotype came up a few times. The chain couples TRBV5-1 to TRBJ2-7; 7 bases match TRBD2. CDR1 and CDR2 from the germline V gene are SGHRS and YFSETQ. The CDR3 contains 14 residues. With V trimmed by 4 bases and J by 5 bases, 9 bases remained unmatched. CDR3 bases: TGCGCCAGCAGCCCGGGTCCGGGAGGAAACGAGCAGTACTTC. It translates to CASSPGPGGNEQYF.

This clonotype was detected a few times. The rearrangement uses TRBV7-2 and TRBJ2-1; tentative D call: TRBD2 (6 bases). There are 15 residues in the CDR3. Germline-derived CDR1 and CDR2 are SGHTA and FQGNSA. V was shortened by 5 bases and J by 0 bases, with 11 bases between the two germline ends. The CDR3 bases are TGTGCCAGCAGCGCCCTAGCGAACTCCTACAATGAGCAGTTCTTC. It translates to CASSALANSYNEQFF.

This clonotype was seen more than once but under ten times. This chain connects TRBV2 to TRBJ1-2; D is unresolved. CDR3 length: 15 residues. V lost 1 base, J lost 2 bases, and 11 bases lay in between. The germline V gene encodes CDR1 SNHLY and CDR2 FYNNEI. The CDR3 loop reads CASSEGTEENYGYTF. In DNA, the CDR3 is TGTGCCAGCAGTGAAGGGACGGAAGAAAACTATGGCTACACCTTC.

This clonotype was found a few times. The CDR3, as DNA: TGCAGCGTTGAGGGAGGTTTACACAGGGCTGGAACCGGGGAGCTGTTTTTT. This translates into CSVEGGLHRAGTGELFF. This chain connects TRBV29-1 to TRBJ2-2; D tentatively reads TRBD1 or TRBD2 (6 bases each). This CDR3 spans 17 amino acids. The V end was cut by 3 bases, the J end by 5 bases, with 22 bases between. Germline V gene sequence: CDR1 SQVTM, CDR2 ANQGSEA.

This chain links TRBV10-3 with TRBJ2-2; D unresolved. CDR3 length: 13 amino acids. CDR1 and CDR2 from the germline V gene are ENHRY and SYGVKD. With 10 bases removed from V and 4 bases from J, the gap between germline ends came to 13 bases. The CDR3 loop is CATREKGTGELFF. The CDR3 coding sequence is TGTGCCACCCGTGAGAAAGGCACCGGGGAGCTGTTTTTT.

The table lists this clonotype with a few counts. The chain joins TRBV24-1 to TRBJ2-5; 7 bases are a match to TRBD1. Germline V gene sequence: CDR1 KGHDR, CDR2 SFDVKD. The V and J ends lost 3 bases and 4 bases, in that order; junction bases with no gene match: 16. The CDR3 runs to 18 residues. The CDR3, as DNA: TGTGCCACCAGTGATCCCCGGGACAGTGGGGGTCGAGGAGAGACCCAGTACTTC. Translation: CATSDPRDSGGRGETQYF.

This clonotype has only a few counts. The rearrangement links TRBV20-1 to TRBJ2-5, with TRBD1 matching 8 bases. CDR3 size: 13 residues. Looked up from germline, CDR1 is DFQATT and CDR2 is SNEGSKA (reference sequence). V gave up 1 base and J gave up 5 bases; unmatched junction bases: 3. The CDR3 spells CSARGDRWETQYF. CDR3 sequence (DNA): TGCAGTGCTAGAGGGGACAGGTGGGAGACCCAGTACTTC.

This clonotype has more than one count but fewer than ten. This chain connects TRBV27 to TRBJ2-7, with 8 bases that match TRBD1. The CDR3 is made up of 15 amino acids. V trimming: 5 bases; J trimming: 3 bases; junction bases outside the gene matches: 9. Germline loops: CDR1 MNHEY, CDR2 SMNVEV (reference sequence). This CDR3 reads CASSPDRGADYEQYF. The CDR3 DNA reads as TGTGCCAGCAGTCCTGACAGGGGCGCTGACTACGAGCAGTACTTC.

The table lists this clonotype with a few counts. The chain employs TRBV20-1 and TRBJ2-7, with 11 positions matching TRBD1. The CDR3 is 15 amino acids. V dropped 4 bases and J dropped 4; count of bases not matched to a gene: 9. Germline loops: CDR1 DFQATT, CDR2 SNEGSKA (reference sequence). CDR3 in amino acids: CSAINRDRGEYEQYV. Here the CDR3 DNA reads TGCAGTGCTATAAACCGGGACAGGGGGGAGTACGAGCAGTACGTC.

This clonotype was recorded at least ten times. The J gene is TRBJ2-5, the V gene TRBV4-1; D is possibly TRBD2 (5 bases). CDR1 is MGHRA, CDR2 YSYEKL, per germline. This CDR3 is 15 amino acids long. Trimming removed 4 bases from V and 3 bases from J, with 15 bases in between. DNA for the CDR3: TGCGCCAGCAGCCCCCGGACTGGCAAAGAAGAGACCCAGTACTTC. It is translated as CASSPRTGKEETQYF.

This clonotype was counted between two and nine times. J is TRBJ1-5 and V is TRBV29-1, with a possible D match to TRBD1 (5 bases). The CDR3 is made up of 13 amino acids. CDR1 is SQVTM and CDR2 is ANQGSEA in the germline V gene. Trimming took off 3 bases at V and 3 bases at J, with 9 bases between the two ends. Here the CDR3 DNA reads TGCAGCGTTGAGGAGGGGCTCAATCAGCCCCAGCATTTT. Amino acid sequence: CSVEEGLNQPQHF.

The chain employs TRBV7-6 and TRBJ2-3, with 12 bases identical to TRBD2. CDR1 and CDR2 (germline): SGHVS, FNYEAQ. V shed 5 bases and J 2 bases; nucleotides not matched to a gene: 8. This CDR3 is built from 17 residues. This CDR3 reads CASSPVLAGGTTDTQYF. CDR3 coding DNA: TGTGCCAGCAGCCCTGTCCTAGCGGGGGGGACCACAGATACGCAGTATTTT.

The V call is TRBV5-1, the J call TRBJ2-2; 7 bases match TRBD1. CDR3 size: 17 residues. CDR1 and CDR2 from the germline V gene are SGHRS and YFSETQ. J was trimmed by 0 bases and V by 4 bases; bases with no gene match: 9. The CDR3 nucleotides read TGCGCCAGCAGCCATCCTCGTGGACAGGCGAACACCGGGGAGCTGTTTTTT. Translated, it gives CASSHPRGQANTGELFF.